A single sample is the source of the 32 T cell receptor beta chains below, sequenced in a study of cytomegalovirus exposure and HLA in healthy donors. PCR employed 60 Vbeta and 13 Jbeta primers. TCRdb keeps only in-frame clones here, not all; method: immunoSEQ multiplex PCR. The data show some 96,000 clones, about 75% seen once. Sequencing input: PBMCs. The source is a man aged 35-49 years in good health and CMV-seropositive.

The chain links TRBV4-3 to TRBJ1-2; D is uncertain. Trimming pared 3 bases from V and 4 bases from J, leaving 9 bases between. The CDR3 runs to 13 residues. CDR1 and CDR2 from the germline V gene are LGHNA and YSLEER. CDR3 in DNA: TGCGCCAGCAGCCAGGTGTACAGCTATGGCTACACCTTC. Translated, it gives CASSQVYSYGYTF.

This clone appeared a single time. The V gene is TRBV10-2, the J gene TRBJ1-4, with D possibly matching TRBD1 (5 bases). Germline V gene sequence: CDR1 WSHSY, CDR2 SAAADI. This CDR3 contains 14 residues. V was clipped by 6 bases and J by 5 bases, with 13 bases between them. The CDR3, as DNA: TGCGCCAGCAGGGGGCCCGGAGGGAATGAAAAACTGTTTTTT. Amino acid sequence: CASRGPGGNEKLFF.

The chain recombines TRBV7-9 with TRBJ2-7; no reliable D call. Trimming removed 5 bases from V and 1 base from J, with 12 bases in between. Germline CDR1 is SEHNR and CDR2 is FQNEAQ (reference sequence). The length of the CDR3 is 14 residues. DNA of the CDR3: TGTGCCAGCAGCGTGCGATCAGGATCCTACGAGCAGTACTTC. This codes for CASSVRSGSYEQYF.

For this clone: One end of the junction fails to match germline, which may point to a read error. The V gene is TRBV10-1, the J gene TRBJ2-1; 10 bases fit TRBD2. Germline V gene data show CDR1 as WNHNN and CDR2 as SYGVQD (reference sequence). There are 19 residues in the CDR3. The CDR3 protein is CAGRVHCVLAGPKHNEQFF. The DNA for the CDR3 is TGCGCCGGCAGGGTTCATTGTGTACTAGCGGGACCCAAGCACAATGAGCAGTTCTTC.

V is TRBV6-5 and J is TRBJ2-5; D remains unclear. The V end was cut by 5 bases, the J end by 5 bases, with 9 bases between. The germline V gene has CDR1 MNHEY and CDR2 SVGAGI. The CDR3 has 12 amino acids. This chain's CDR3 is CASSPRRETQYF. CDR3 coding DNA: TGTGCCAGCAGTCCTCGCCGGGAGACCCAGTACTTC.

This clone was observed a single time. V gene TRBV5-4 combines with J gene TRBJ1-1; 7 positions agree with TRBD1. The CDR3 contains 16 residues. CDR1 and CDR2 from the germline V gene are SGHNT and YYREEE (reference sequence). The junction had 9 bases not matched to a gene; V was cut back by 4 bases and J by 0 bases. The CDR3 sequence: CASSPRRDSLNTEAFF. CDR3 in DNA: TGTGCCAGCAGCCCTCGAAGGGACAGCTTGAACACTGAAGCTTTCTTT.

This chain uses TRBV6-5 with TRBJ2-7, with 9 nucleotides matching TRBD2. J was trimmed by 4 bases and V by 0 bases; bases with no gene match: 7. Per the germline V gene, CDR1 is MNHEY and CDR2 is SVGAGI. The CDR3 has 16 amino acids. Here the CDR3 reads CASSYSSSGMVYEQYF. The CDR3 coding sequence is TGTGCCAGCAGTTACTCCTCTAGCGGGATGGTTTACGAGCAGTACTTC.

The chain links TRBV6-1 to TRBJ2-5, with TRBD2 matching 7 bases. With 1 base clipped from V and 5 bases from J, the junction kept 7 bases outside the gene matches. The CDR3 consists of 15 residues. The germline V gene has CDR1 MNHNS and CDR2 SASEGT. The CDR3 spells CASSEEVRGGETQYF. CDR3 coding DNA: TGTGCCAGCAGTGAAGAAGTCCGGGGAGGGGAGACCCAGTACTTC.

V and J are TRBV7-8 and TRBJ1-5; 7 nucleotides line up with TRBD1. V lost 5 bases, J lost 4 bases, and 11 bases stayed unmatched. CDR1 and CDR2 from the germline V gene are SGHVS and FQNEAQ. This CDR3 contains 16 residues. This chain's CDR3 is CASSTRTGIFNQPQHF. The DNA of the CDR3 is TGTGCCAGCAGCACAAGGACAGGTATTTTTAATCAGCCCCAGCATTTT.

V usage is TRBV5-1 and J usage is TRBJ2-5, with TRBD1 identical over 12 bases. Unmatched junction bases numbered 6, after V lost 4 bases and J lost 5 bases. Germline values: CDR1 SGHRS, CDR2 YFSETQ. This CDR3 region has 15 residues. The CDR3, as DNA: TGCGCCAGCAGCCGAGGGACAGGGGGCGTGGAGACCCAGTACTTC. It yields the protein CASSRGTGGVETQYF. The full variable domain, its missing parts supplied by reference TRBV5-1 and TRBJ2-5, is KAGVTQTPRYLIKTRGQQVTLSCSPISGHRSVSWYQQTPGQGLQFLFEYFSETQRNKGNFPGRFSGRQFSNSRSEMNVSTLELGDSALYLCASSRGTGGVETQYFGPGTRLLVL.

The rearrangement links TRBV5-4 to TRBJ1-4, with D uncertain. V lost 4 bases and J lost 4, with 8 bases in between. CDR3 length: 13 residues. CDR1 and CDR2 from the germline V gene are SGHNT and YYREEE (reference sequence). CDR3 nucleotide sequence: TGTGCCAGCAGCGGAGGGAGTAATGAAAAACTGTTTTTT. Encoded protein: CASSGGSNEKLFF.

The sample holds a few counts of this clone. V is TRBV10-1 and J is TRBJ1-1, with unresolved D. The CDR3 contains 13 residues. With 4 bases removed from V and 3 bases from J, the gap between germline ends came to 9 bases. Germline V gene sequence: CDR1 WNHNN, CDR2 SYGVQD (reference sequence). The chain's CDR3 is CASSGKLYTEAFF. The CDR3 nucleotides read TGCGCCAGCAGTGGTAAACTGTACACTGAAGCTTTCTTT.

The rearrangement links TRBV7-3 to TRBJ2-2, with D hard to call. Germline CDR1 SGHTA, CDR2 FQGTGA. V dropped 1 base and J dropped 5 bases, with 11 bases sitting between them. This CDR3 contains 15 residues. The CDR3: CASSLNPFRTGELFF. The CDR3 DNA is TGTGCCAGCAGCTTAAATCCGTTTCGGACCGGGGAGCTGTTTTTT.

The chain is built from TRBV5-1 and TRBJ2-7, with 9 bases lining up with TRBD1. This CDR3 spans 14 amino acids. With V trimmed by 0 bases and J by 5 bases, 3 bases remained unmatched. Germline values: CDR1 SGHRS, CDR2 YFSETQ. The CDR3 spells CASSLAQGADEQYF. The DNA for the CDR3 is TGCGCCAGCAGCTTGGCACAGGGGGCCGACGAGCAGTACTTC.

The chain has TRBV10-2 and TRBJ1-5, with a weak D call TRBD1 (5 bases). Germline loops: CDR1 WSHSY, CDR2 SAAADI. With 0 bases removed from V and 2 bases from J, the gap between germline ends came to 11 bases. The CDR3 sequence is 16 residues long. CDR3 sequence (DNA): TGCGCCAGCAGTGAGTCTATGGGGCTGGGCAATCAGCCCCAGCATTTT. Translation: CASSESMGLGNQPQHF.

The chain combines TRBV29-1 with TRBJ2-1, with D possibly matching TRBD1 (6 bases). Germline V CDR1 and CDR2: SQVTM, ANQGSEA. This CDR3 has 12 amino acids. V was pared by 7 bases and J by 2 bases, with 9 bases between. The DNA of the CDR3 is TGCAGCGGGGACAAACCCTACAATGAGCAGTTCTTC. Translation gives CSGDKPYNEQFF.

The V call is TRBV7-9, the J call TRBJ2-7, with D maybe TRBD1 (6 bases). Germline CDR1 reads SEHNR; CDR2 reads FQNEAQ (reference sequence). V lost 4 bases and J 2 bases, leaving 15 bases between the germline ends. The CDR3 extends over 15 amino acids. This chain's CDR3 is CASSSDSRFTYEQYF. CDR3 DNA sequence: TGTGCCAGCAGCTCGGACAGCCGATTCACCTACGAGCAGTACTTC.

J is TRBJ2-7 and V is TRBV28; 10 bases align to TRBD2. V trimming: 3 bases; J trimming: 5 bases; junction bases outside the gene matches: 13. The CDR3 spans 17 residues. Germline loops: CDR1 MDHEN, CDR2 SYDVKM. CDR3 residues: CASSLSISGRVDDEQYF. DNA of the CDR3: TGTGCCAGCAGTTTGTCCATCAGCGGGAGGGTGGATGACGAGCAGTACTTC.

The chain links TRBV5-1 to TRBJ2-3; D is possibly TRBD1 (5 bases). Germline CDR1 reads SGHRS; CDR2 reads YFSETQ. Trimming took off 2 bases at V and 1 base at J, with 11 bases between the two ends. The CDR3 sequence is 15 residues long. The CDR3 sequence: CASSLGDFGTDTQYF. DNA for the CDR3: TGCGCCAGCAGCTTAGGGGATTTTGGCACAGATACGCAGTATTTT.

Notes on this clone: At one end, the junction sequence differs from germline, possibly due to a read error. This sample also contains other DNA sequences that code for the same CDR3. The CDR3 is CASSGYVDRAGTDTQYF. DNA for the CDR3: TGTGCCAGCAGCGGGTATGTAGACAGGGCAGGCACGGATACGCAGTATTTT. The chain combines TRBV9 with TRBJ2-3; 7 positions match TRBD1. This CDR3 contains 17 residues. Germline CDR1 and CDR2: SGDLS and YYNGEE.

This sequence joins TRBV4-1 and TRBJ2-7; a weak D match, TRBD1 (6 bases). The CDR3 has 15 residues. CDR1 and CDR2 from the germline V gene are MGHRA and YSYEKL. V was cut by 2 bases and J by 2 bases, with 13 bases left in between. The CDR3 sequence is CASSQNTGIPYEQYF. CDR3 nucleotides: TGCGCCAGCAGCCAAAATACAGGGATACCCTACGAGCAGTACTTC.

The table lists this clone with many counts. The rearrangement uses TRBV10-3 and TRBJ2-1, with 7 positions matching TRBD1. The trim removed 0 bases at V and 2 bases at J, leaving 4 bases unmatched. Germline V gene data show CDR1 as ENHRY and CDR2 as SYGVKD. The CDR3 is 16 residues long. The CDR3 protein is CAISESIGGTYNEQFF. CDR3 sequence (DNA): TGTGCCATCAGTGAGTCGATAGGGGGCACCTACAATGAGCAGTTCTTC.

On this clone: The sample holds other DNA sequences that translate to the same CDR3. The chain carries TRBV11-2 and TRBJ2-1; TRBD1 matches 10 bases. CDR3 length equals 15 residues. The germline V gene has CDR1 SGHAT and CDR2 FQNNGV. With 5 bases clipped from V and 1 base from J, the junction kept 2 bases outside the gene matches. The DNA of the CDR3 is TGTGCCAGCAGCCTGGACAGGGGGTCCTACAATGAGCAGTTCTTC. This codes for CASSLDRGSYNEQFF.

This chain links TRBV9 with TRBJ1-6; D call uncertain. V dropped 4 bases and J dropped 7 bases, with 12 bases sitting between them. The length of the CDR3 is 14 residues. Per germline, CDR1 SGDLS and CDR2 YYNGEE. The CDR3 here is CASSPSIENSPLHF. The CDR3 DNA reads TGTGCCAGCAGCCCGTCGATTGAGAATTCACCCCTCCACTTT.

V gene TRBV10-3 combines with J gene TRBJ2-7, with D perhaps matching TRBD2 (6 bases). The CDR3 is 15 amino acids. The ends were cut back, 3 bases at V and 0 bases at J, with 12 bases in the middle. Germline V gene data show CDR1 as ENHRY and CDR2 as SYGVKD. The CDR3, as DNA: TGTGCCATCAGTGACGGAGCGGGCCGCTCCTACGAGCAGTACTTC. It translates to CAISDGAGRSYEQYF.

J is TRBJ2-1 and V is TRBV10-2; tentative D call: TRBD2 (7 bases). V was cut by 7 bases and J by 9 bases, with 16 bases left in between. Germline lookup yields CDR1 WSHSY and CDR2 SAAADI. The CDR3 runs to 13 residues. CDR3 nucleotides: TGCGCCAGCACCGGCCGGGGGGCGACTGAGCAGTTCTTC. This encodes CASTGRGATEQFF.

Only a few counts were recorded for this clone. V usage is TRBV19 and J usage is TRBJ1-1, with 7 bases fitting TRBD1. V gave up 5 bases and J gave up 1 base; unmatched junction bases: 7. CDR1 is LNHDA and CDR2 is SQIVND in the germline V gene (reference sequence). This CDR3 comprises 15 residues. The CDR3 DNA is TGTGCCAGTAGTTTCCAGACAGGGACGAACACTGAAGCTTTCTTT. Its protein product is CASSFQTGTNTEAFF.

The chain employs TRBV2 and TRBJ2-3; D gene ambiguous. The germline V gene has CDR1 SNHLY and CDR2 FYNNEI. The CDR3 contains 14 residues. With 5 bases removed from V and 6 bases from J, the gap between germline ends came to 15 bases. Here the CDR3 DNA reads TGTGCCAGCAGTCGCAGTAAATACGGGGATACGCAGTATTTT. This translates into CASSRSKYGDTQYF.

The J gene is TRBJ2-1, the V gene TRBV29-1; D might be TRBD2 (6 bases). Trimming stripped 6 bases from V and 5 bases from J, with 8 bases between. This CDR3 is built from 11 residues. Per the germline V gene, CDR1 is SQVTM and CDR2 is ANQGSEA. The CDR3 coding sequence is TGCAGCGTGGGCGGGAACAATGAGCAGTTCTTC. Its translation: CSVGGNNEQFF.

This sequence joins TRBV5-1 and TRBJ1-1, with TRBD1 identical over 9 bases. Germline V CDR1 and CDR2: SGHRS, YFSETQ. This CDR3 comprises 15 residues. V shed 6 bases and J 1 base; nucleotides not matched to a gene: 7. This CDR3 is CASTTQGQGNTEAFF. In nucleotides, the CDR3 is TGCGCCAGCACGACCCAGGGACAGGGGAACACTGAAGCTTTCTTT.

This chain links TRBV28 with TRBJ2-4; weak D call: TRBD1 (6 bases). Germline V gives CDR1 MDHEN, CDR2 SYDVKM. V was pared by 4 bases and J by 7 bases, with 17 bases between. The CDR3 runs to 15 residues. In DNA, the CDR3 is TGTGCCAGCAGTTCGACACAGGGTTCAGGGAACATTCAGTACTTC. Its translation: CASSSTQGSGNIQYF.

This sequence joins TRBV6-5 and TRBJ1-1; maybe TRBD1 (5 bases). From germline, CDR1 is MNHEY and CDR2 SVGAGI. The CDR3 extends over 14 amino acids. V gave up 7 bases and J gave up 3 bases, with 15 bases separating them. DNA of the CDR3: TGTGCCAGCACCAAGGGGTCCAGGTACACTGAAGCTTTCTTT. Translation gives CASTKGSRYTEAFF.